The clone carrying this T cell receptor (beta chain) was seen only a few times. Each CDR3 protein gets one entry after TCRdb re-called the RT-PCR reads with MiXCR. The sample yields roughly 880,000 distinct CDR3 sequences, about a sixth seen once. The CDR3 has 16 amino acids. Germline V CDR1 and CDR2: KGHSH, LQKENI. The V gene end was trimmed by 4 bases and the J gene end by 6 bases; junction bases not matched to a gene: 11. These data come from a study of patients and donors after allogeneic stem cell transplantation. The sequence derives from a human donor who was either an allogeneic HSCT recipient or a stem cell or donor lymphocyte infusion donor (not recorded which). It is not recorded whose cells these are; they may come from a transplant donor. J is TRBJ2-3 and V is TRBV18; TRBD1 matches 9 bases. The source material was blood, either unsorted or a sorted T cell fraction (not recorded which). The CDR3 spells CASSRPGTGHKDTQYF. The CDR3 nucleotides read TGTGCCAGCTCACGACCCGGGACAGGGCACAAGGATACGCAGTATTTT.